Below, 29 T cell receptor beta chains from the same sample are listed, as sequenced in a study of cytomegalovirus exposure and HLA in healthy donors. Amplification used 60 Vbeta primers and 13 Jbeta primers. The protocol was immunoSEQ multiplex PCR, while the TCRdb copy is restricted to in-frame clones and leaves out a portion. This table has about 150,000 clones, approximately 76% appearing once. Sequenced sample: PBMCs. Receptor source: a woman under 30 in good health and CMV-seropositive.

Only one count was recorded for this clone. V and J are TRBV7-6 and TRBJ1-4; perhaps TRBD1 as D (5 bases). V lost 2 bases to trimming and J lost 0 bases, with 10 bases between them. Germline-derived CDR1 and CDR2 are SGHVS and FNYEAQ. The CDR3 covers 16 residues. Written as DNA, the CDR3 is TGTGCCAGCAGCTTAAACAGGCGCGCAACTAATGAAAAACTGTTTTTT. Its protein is CASSLNRRATNEKLFF.

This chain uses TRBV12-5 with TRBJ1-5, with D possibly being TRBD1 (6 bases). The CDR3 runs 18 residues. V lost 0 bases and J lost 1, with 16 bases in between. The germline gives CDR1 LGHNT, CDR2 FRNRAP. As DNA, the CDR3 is TGTGCTAGTGGTTTGGTACTCAACGGGGGGCGAAGCAATCAGCCCCAGCATTTT. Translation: CASGLVLNGGRSNQPQHF.

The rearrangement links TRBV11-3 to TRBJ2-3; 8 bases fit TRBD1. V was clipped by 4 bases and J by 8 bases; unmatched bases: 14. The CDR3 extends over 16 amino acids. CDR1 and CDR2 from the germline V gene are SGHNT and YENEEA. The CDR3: CASSSGQAGQYGTQYF. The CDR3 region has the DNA TGTGCCAGCAGCTCGGGACAGGCGGGGCAATATGGTACGCAGTATTTT.

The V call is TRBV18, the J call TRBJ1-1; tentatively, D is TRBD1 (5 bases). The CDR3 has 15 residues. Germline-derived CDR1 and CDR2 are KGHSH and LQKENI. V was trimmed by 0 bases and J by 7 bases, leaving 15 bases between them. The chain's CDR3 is CASSPPRGGKDEAFF. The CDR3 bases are TGTGCCAGCTCACCACCGCGGGGGGGGAAGGATGAAGCTTTCTTT.

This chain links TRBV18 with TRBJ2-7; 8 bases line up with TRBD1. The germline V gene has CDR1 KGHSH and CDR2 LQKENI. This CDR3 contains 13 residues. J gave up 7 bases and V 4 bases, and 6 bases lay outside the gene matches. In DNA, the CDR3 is TGTGCCAGCTCACAGGACAGGGTTGGGGAGCAGTACTTC. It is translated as CASSQDRVGEQYF.

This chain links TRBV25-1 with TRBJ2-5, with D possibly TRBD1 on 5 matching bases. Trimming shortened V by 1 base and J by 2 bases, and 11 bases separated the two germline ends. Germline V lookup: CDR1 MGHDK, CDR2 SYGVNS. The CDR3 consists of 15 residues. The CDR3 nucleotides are TGTGCCAGCAGTGAATTGAACAGGAGACAAGAGACCCAGTACTTC. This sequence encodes CASSELNRRQETQYF.

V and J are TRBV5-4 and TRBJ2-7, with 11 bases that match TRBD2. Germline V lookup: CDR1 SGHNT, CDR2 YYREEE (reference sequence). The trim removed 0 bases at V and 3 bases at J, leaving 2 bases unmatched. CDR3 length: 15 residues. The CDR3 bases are TGTGCCAGCAGCTTGGATCTAGCGGGGGGCTACGAGCAGTACTTC. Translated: CASSLDLAGGYEQYF.

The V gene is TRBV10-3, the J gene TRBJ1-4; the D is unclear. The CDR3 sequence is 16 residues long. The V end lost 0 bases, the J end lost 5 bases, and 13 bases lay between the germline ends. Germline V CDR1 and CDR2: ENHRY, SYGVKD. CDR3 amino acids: CAISESRQLPNEKLFF. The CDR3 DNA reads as TGTGCCATCAGTGAGTCGAGGCAGTTACCAAATGAAAAACTGTTTTTT.

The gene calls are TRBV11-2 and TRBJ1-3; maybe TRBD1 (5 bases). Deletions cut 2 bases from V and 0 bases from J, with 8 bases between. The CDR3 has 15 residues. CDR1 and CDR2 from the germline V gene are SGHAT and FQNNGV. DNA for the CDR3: TGTGCCAGCAGCTTACAGGGTTTCTCTGGAAACACCATATATTTT. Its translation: CASSLQGFSGNTIYF.

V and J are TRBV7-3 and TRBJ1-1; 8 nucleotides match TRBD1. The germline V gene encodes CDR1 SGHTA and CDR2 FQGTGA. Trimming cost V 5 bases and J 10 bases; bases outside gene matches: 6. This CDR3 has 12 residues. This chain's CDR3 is CASSPTQGAAFF. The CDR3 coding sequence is TGTGCCAGCAGCCCTACTCAGGGGGCAGCTTTCTTT.

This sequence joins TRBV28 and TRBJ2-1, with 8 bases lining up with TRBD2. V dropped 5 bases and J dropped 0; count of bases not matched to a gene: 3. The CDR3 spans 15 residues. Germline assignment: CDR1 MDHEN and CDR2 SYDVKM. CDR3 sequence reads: CASSPGTSSYNEQFF. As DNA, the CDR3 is TGTGCCAGCAGTCCCGGGACTAGCTCCTACAATGAGCAGTTCTTC.

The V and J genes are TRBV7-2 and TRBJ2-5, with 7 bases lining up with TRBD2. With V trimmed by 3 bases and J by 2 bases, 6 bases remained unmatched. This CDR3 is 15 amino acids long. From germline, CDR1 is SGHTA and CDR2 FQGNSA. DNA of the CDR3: TGTGCCAGCAGCTTCCAAAGCGGGGCTCAAGAGACCCAGTACTTC. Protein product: CASSFQSGAQETQYF.

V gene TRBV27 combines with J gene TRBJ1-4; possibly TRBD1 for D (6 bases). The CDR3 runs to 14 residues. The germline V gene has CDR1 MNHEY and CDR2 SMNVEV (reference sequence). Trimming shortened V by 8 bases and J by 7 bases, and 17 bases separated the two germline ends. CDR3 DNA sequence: TGTGCCAGCGGTCTCCAGGGAGGGGGTGAAAAACTGTTTTTT. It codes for CASGLQGGGEKLFF.

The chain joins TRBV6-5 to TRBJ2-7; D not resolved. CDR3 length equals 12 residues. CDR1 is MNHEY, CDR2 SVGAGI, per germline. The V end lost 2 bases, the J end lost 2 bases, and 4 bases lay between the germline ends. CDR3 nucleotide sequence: TGTGCCAGCAGTTACAACACCTACGAGCAGTACTTC. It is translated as CASSYNTYEQYF.

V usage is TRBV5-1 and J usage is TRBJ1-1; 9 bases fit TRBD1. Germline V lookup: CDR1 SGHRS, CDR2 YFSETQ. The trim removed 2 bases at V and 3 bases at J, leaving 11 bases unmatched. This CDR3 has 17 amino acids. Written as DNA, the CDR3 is TGCGCCAGCAGCTTCACAGGGGGCGGTAGGGTAGACACTGAAGCTTTCTTT. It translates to CASSFTGGGRVDTEAFF.

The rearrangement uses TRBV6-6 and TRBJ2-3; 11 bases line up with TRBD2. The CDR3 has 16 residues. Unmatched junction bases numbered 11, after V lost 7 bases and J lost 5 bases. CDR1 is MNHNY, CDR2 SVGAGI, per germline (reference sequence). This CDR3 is CASTDPGLAGRDTQYF. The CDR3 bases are TGTGCCAGCACCGACCCCGGACTAGCGGGCAGAGATACGCAGTATTTT.

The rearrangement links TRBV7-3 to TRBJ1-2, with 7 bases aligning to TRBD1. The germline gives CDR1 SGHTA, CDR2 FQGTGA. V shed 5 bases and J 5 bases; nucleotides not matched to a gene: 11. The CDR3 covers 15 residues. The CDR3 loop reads CASSPERTGRYGYTF. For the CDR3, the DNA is TGTGCCAGCAGCCCCGAAAGGACAGGCCGTTATGGCTACACCTTC.

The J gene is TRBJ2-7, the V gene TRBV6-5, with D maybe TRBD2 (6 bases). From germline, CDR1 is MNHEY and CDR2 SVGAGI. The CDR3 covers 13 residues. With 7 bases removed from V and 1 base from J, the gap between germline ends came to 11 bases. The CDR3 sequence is CASTRGSSYEQYF. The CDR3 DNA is TGTGCCAGCACGCGGGGTTCTTCCTACGAGCAGTACTTC.

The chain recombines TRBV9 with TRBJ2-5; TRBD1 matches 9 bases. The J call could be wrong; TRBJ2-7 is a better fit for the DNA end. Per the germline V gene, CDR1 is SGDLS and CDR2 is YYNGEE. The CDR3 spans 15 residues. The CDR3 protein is CASSPPGTGNYEQYF. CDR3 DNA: TGTGCCAGCAGCCCCCCTGGGACAGGGAACTACGAGCAGTACTTC.

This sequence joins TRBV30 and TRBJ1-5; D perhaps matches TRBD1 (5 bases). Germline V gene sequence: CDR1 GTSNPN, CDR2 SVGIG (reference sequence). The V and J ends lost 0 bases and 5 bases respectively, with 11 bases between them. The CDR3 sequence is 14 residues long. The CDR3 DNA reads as TGTGCCTGGAGTGTACGGGGAGGGGATCAGCCCCAGCATTTT. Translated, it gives CAWSVRGGDQPQHF.

The CDR3 DNA reads TGTGCCAGCAGCGCCTCCCTACTAGGGACTGAAGCTTTCTTT. Amino acid sequence: CASSASLLGTEAFF. The chain carries TRBV28 and TRBJ1-1; D not certain. The CDR3 loop spans 14 amino acids. The V end lost 6 bases, the J end lost 5 bases, and 16 bases lay between the germline ends. CDR1 and CDR2 (germline): MDHEN, SYDVKM.

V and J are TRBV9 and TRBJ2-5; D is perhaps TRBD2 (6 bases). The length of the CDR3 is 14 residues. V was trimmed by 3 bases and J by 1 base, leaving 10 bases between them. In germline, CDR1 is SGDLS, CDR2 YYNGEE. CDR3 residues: CASSESSGQETQYF. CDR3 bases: TGTGCCAGCAGCGAAAGTAGCGGCCAAGAGACCCAGTACTTC.

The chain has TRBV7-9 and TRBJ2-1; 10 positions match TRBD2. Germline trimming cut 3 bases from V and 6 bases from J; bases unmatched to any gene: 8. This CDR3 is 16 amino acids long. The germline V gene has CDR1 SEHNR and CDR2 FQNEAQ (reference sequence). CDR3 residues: CASSFKRGGFRNEQFF. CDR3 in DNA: TGTGCCAGCAGCTTCAAGCGGGGGGGCTTTCGCAATGAGCAGTTCTTC.

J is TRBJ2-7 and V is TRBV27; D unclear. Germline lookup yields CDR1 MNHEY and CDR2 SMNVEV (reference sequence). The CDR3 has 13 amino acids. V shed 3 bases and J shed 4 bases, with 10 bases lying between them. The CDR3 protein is CASSFGRRYEQYF. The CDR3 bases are TGTGCCAGCAGTTTTGGTCGTAGATACGAGCAGTACTTC.

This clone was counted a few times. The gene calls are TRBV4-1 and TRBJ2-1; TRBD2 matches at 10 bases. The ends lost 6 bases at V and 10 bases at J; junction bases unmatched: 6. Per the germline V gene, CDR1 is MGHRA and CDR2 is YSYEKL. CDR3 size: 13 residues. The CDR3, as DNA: TGCGCCAGCAGAAGCGGGGGGGCAGGGGAGCAGTTCTTC. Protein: CASRSGGAGEQFF.

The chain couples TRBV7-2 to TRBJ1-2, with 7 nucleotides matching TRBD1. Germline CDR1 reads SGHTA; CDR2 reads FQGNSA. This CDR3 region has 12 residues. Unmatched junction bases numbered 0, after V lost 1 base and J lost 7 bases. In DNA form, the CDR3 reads TGTGCCAGCAGCTTAGACAGGGGTGGCTACACCTTC. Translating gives CASSLDRGGYTF.

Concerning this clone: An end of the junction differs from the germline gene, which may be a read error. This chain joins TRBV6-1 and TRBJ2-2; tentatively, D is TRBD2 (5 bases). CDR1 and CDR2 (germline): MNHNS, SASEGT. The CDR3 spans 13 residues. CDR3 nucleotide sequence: TGTGCCAGCAGTATCGGTAATGCCGGGGAGCTGTCTTTT. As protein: CASSIGNAGELSF.

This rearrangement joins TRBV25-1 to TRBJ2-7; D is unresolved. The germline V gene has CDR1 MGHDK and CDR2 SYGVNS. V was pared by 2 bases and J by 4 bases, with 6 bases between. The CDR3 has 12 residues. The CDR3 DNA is TGTGCCAGCAGTGAAGGGCCTTACGAGCAGTACTTC. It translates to CASSEGPYEQYF.

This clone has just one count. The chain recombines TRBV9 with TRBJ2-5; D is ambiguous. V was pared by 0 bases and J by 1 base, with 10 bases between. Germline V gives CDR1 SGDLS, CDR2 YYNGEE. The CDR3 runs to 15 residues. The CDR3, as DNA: TGTGCCAGCAGCGTAGATTTGACTGTCCAAGAGACCCAGTACTTC. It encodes CASSVDLTVQETQYF.